This T cell receptor (beta chain) was observed in a study of blood T cell repertoires in COVID-19 (dated by TCRdb to the early 2020s). About the investigation overall: Samples covering the acute and convalescent phases of COVID-19 were provided by collaborators in the United States, Italy and Spain. The prospective study material was composed of cDNA or gDNA derived from T cells, B-cell-depleted T cells, or PBMCs. Deeply sampled blood TCRbeta repertoires from subjects exposed to, actively infected with, or recovered from COVID-19 were included in the dataset. The repertoires were made available in a free public database intended to serve as a resource for research on the immune response to SARS-CoV-2. The samples were drawn from two sources: the first 160 participants of the ongoing ImmuneRACE study, and 950 to 1,500 subjects contributed by 6 global collaborators. Sample metadata almost always included a de-identified subject ID, COVID-19 status, age in years and sex. Where available, HLA class I and class II types were obtained from metadata supplied by the sample provider rather than from assay-based typing.

The CDR3 measures 17 amino acids from cysteine to phenylalanine. This entry keeps only the CDR3 DNA: 51 bases, framed from base 1. The germline V gene yields SGDLS for CDR1 and YYNGEE for CDR2. V is trimmed back by 0 bases and J by 1 base, and the junction contains 8 bases that no gene match accounts for. In the prospective study, participants were about 18 to 95 years old, resided in 20 to 30 geographic areas of the United States, and were enrolled through a virtual design. Cohort assignment in the prospective study relied on participant-reported clinical history from a screening survey and a study questionnaire. Recovered participants in ImmuneRACE Cohort 3 were defined as having two consecutive negative NP/OP PCR tests, clearance from a healthcare professional, or resolution of symptoms. In the prospective study, mobile phlebotomists collected whole blood, serum and a nasopharyngeal or oropharyngeal swab from each participant. Over an approximately two-month period, participants in the prospective study had the option of providing additional blood draws and questionnaires. Prospective study blood samples were shipped either frozen or at room temperature before DNA extraction.

What the work shows at the level of the full study, not this receptor alone: The quantity of clinical and demographic metadata differed by source and by participant and was supplied without curation.

TCRbeta CDR3 regions were amplified from genomic DNA using the immunoSEQ Assay, a bias-controlled multiplex PCR. Per the source publication's procedure: Within the assay, amplification of reference gene primers was used to estimate how many nucleated cells each sample contained. Sequence reads were collapsed and filtered to measure the absolute abundance of every unique TCRbeta CDR3 rearrangement. Productive Simpson clonality was computed per sample as the square root of Simpson's diversity index over productive rearrangements. What TCRdb holds here is the immuneACCESS table cut down to in-frame rearrangements. Part of the clones is not present; checked against another copy, under half of the missing clones reflect an unresolved V gene, and the others are unexplained. V and J calls and clone size are as listed in that table; D and trimming were resolved from the DNA. The sample contains about 190,000 clones, about four fifths of them found a single time. 2.5% to 3.5% of the sample goes to the ten largest clones.

A remark on this clone: Its antigen is not yet known. Within one base of it there is no much larger clone, and no base qualities were kept.

The sequenced material came from PBMCs or T cells enriched from blood (not recorded which). The clonotype comes from a woman aged 30 to 39 who had recovered from COVID-19. The sequence is built from TRBV9 and TRBJ2-3; TRBD2 lines up with 7 middle nucleotides. CDR3 region: CASSVGGGRRGTDTQYF. The DNA is TGTGCCAGCAGCGTAGGGGGAGGGCGCCGGGGCACAGATACGCAGTATTTT.